This TCR beta chain came from a study of metastatic and nonmetastatic thyroid tumors. TCRdb called clones again from the PCR reads with MiXCR. Of some 69,000 clones in the sample, approximately 15% were seen once. Nobody among the patients had been given any treatment before thyroid surgery. This clone has a handful of counts. The TCR was taken from a male donor with papillary thyroid cancer or a benign thyroid nodule (not recorded which). Some clones in this sample may be carry-over from other donors' samples. Sequencing was carried out using blood.

CDR3 nucleotides: TGTGCCAGCAGTTATTTTTTTTTTTCAGGGAACAATCAGCCCCAGCATTTT. Its protein product is CASSYFFFSGNNQPQHF. This chain joins TRBV6-9 and TRBJ1-5, with D maybe TRBD1 (5 bases). CDR1 is MNHGY, CDR2 SVAAGI, per germline. Trimming cost V 1 base and J 3 bases, with 16 bases left between them. The CDR3 sequence is 17 residues long.